Listed here are 8 T cell receptor beta chains from one sample, sequenced in a study of somatic mutations in cytotoxic T cells in rheumatoid arthritis. Repertoires were generated with immunoSEQ multiplex PCR, while TCRdb's copy carries only in-frame clones and drops some. This table holds 3,000 to 3,500 clones, over 80% found once. Sequenced material: CD8+ T cells sorted from blood. Every receptor here comes from a man aged 50-60 years with rheumatoid arthritis.

This sequence joins TRBV5-1 and TRBJ2-1, with a tentative D call TRBD2 (5 bases). The CDR3 spans 15 residues. Germline V gene lookup returns CDR1 SGHRS and CDR2 YFSETQ. V lost 4 bases and J 0 bases, leaving 11 bases between the germline ends. CDR3 in amino acids: CASSRNGGSYNEQFF. CDR3 DNA: TGCGCCAGCAGCCGAAACGGAGGCTCCTACAATGAGCAGTTCTTC.

The chain recombines TRBV10-1 with TRBJ1-2, with a possible D match to TRBD1 (6 bases). The CDR3 consists of 13 residues. The germline gives CDR1 WNHNN, CDR2 SYGVQD (reference sequence). V was clipped by 4 bases and J by 4 bases, with 10 bases between them. The CDR3 bases are TGCGCCAGCAGTGGACAGGATGGCTATGGCTACACCTTC. Amino acid sequence: CASSGQDGYGYTF.

The chain recombines TRBV15 with TRBJ1-1; tentatively, D is TRBD1 (6 bases). This CDR3 contains 16 residues. Trimming took off 1 base at V and 0 bases at J, with 12 bases between the two ends. In germline, CDR1 is LNHNV, CDR2 YYDKDF (reference sequence). The CDR3 DNA follows: TGTGCCACCAGCAGAGGCCTGGGGACACTGAACACTGAAGCTTTCTTT. Translating gives CATSRGLGTLNTEAFF.

The rearrangement joins TRBV7-8 to TRBJ2-3; 7 positions match TRBD1. The CDR3 sequence is 16 residues long. Germline trimming cut 5 bases from V and 1 base from J; bases unmatched to any gene: 9. Germline V gives CDR1 SGHVS, CDR2 FQNEAQ. CDR3 coding DNA: TGTGCCAGCAGCCTTAATAGGGGGCGGGGCACAGATACGCAGTATTTT. Translation: CASSLNRGRGTDTQYF.

The sample holds one count of this clone. This chain uses TRBV9 with TRBJ1-1; D may be TRBD1 (6 bases). The CDR3 length is 14 residues. Germline assignment: CDR1 SGDLS and CDR2 YYNGEE. V dropped 0 bases and J dropped 4 bases, with 10 bases sitting between them. The CDR3 loop is CASSVEGGTTEAFF. CDR3 sequence (DNA): TGTGCCAGCAGCGTAGAGGGGGGGACCACTGAAGCTTTCTTT.

V gene TRBV11-3 combines with J gene TRBJ2-3, with D possibly TRBD2 on 5 matching bases. The CDR3 extends over 16 amino acids. Trimming stripped 5 bases from V and 0 bases from J, with 15 bases between. CDR1 and CDR2 from the germline V gene are SGHNT and YENEEA. The CDR3 DNA is TGTGCCAGCAGCCACCAACTGGGAGCTAGCACAGATACGCAGTATTTT. It is translated as CASSHQLGASTDTQYF.

The chain links TRBV4-3 to TRBJ2-7, with D possibly TRBD1 on 6 matching bases. Germline loops: CDR1 LGHNA, CDR2 YSLEER. The CDR3 totals 15 residues. V lost 0 bases and J lost 2, with 11 bases in between. The CDR3 DNA reads as TGCGCCAGCAGCCAAGAAGGTCCAGGGGCCTACGAGCAGTACTTC. Amino acids: CASSQEGPGAYEQYF.

This clone was counted only a few times. The V gene is TRBV29-1, the J gene TRBJ1-1; D is unresolved. The V gene's germline CDR1 is SQVTM and CDR2 ANQGSEA. The CDR3 sequence is 14 residues long. Trimming left V 3 bases short and J 4 bases short, with 15 bases between. CDR3 region: CSVDITSTGTEAFF. The DNA of the CDR3 is TGCAGCGTTGATATTACTTCAACCGGCACTGAAGCTTTCTTT.